The rows below give T cell receptor beta chains drawn from one sample of a study of vaccination effects on CD4 cells after COVID-19. Data came from immunoSEQ multiplex PCR; TCRdb stores just in-frame clones and leaves some out. The table records over 45,000 clones, over 65% of them present only once. Which antigens these TCRs recognize remains unknown. The material sequenced was CD4+ T cells from PBMCs cultured without peptide, taken before COVID-19 vaccination. The receptors were sampled from a human donor who received a COVID-19 vaccine. The CDR3 runs from the conserved cysteine through the conserved F or W. D genes are given only for firm matches. Clone size is given for some rows only: seen once, a few or many times, or a class if the clone is expanded.

TRBV7-2,-,-,TRBJ2-2,TGTGCCAGCAGCTCGAGGACTGGTCTGATCGGGGAGCTGTTTTTT,CASSSRTGLIGELFF
TRBV19,TRBD1,once,TRBJ1-6,TGTGCCAGTAGTCTGGGACAGGGGATTTCACCCCTCCACTTT,CASSLGQGISPLHF
TRBV19,-,-,TRBJ1-4,TGTGCCAGCAGGACGTCAACTAATGAAAAACTGTTTTTT,CASRTSTNEKLFF
TRBV7-9,-,once,TRBJ1-4,TGTGCCAGCAGCAGTAGTGAGGGCTTGGATGAAAAACTGTTTTTT,CASSSSEGLDEKLFF
TRBV2,-,-,TRBJ2-2,TGTGCCAGCAGTGAAGTCCCAGTGAACACCGGGGAGCTGTTTTTT,CASSEVPVNTGELFF
TRBV6-5,-,-,TRBJ1-4,TGTGCCAGCAGTTACTCTGCGGAAGGGAAACTGTTTTTT,CASSYSAEGKLFF
TRBV9,-,-,TRBJ2-3,TGTGCCAGCAGCGTAGAGGGTTTGAGCACAGATACGCAGTATTTT,CASSVEGLSTDTQYF
TRBV3-1/TRBV3-2,-,few,TRBJ2-1,TGTGCCAGCAGCCCCCCCTGGGGAGCGGACCTAAACAATGAGCAGTTCTTC,CASSPPWGADLNNEQFF
TRBV7-3,-,once,TRBJ2-2,TGTGCCAGCAGCTTTCAAGGGTCGGTCACCGGGGAGCTGTTTTTT,CASSFQGSVTGELFF
TRBV12-5,TRBD2,-,TRBJ2-3,TGTGCTAGCGACCTCGGGGGGATCACAGATACGCAGTATTTT,CASDLGGITDTQYF
TRBV5-4,-,-,TRBJ1-6,TGTGCCAGCACCCGGGACGGCAATTCACCCCTCCACTTT,CASTRDGNSPLHF
TRBV5-1,-,-,TRBJ1-4,TGCGCCAGCAGCCCTTCAAAAAGACTTTCGGCGGGTGAAAAACTGTTTTTT,CASSPSKRLSAGEKLFF
TRBV18,-,-,TRBJ1-4,TGTGCCAGCTCACCAAGGCAGGGAATAGGCGAAAAACTGTTTTTT,CASSPRQGIGEKLFF
TRBV6-5,-,once,TRBJ1-1,TGTGCCAGCAGAGCTGGGAGTTTGATGAACACTGAAGCTTTCTTT,CASRAGSLMNTEAFF
TRBV19,TRBD1,-,TRBJ1-1,TGTGCCAGTCAGGTATACAGGGGATCTGAAGCTTTCTTT,CASQVYRGSEAFF
TRBV19,-,few,TRBJ1-6,TGTGCCAGTAGTATAAATGCAGGGGCAGGGTCACCCCTCCACTTT,CASSINAGAGSPLHF
TRBV2,-,few,TRBJ1-2,TGTGCCAGCAGAATCTTGAACGGTAACTATGGCTACACCTTC,CASRILNGNYGYTF
TRBV5-1,-,-,TRBJ1-4,TGCGCCAGCAGCCCAGTGGAGGGTAATGAAAAACTGTTTTTT,CASSPVEGNEKLFF
TRBV6-5,-,-,TRBJ2-1,TGTGCCAGCAGTCGAGAGTACAATGAGCAGTTCTTC,CASSREYNEQFF
TRBV24-1,-,-,TRBJ2-2,TGTGCCACCAGTACAGCTACTAACACCGGGGAGCTGTTTTTT,CATSTATNTGELFF
TRBV7-2,-,few,TRBJ1-3,TGTGCCAGCAGCTTAAGGACCTTCTCTGGAAACACCATATATTTT,CASSLRTFSGNTIYF
TRBV5-1,-,-,TRBJ2-5,TGCGCCAGCAGCCCTCAGCCTAGCGCACAAGAGACCCAGTACTTC,CASSPQPSAQETQYF
TRBV18,-,-,TRBJ1-1,TGTGCCAGCTCACCTCTCAGTAACACTGAAGCTTTCTTT,CASSPLSNTEAFF
TRBV5-1,-,-,TRBJ1-1,TGCGCCAGCAGCTCAGGGACGGCGGGCTGGGATCGGAGCACTGAAGCTTTCTTT,CASSSGTAGWDRSTEAFF
TRBV18,-,once,TRBJ1-1,TGTGCCAGCTCACTATACCGGGACTACCTTTTAGGGGCTTTCTTT,CASSLYRDYLLGAFF
TRBV19,-,-,TRBJ1-4,TGTGCCAGTAGTATATTTGGGGGCACAGGGAGTGAAAAACTGTTTTTT,CASSIFGGTGSEKLFF
TRBV6-5,TRBD1,-,TRBJ2-4,TGTGCCAGCAGCTCGAACCCCGGGACAGAAAGGAACTTC,CASSSNPGTERNF
TRBV5-5,-,few,TRBJ1-4,TGTGCCAGCAGCTTGGAGGGGCACCCTAATGAAAAACTGTTTTTT,CASSLEGHPNEKLFF
TRBV6-5,-,-,TRBJ1-6,TGTGCCAGCGGTTACAGCAATAATTCACCCCTCCACTTT,CASGYSNNSPLHF
TRBV19,-,-,TRBJ1-6,TGTGCCAGTAGTATCCATGGGGGTTATTCACCCCTCCACTTT,CASSIHGGYSPLHF
TRBV18,-,-,TRBJ1-1,TGTGCCAGCTCACCAATATCGAAACCCGCGACTGAAGCTTTCTTT,CASSPISKPATEAFF
TRBV30,-,few,TRBJ1-3,TGTGCCTGGAGTCCCGACAGAAGCTCTGGAAACACCATATATTTT,CAWSPDRSSGNTIYF
TRBV21-1,-,few,TRBJ1-2,TGTGCCAGCGGCCGGGACCTCGGTGGGGATGGCTACACCTTC,CASGRDLGGDGYTF
TRBV7-9,TRBD1,few,TRBJ2-2,TGTGCCAGCAGCTATGGGACAGGGGGCCCCGGGGAGCTGTTTTTT,CASSYGTGGPGELFF
TRBV28,TRBD1,-,TRBJ1-5,TGTGCCAGCATCTCACAGGGGGCCGGCAATCAGCCCCAGCATTTT,CASISQGAGNQPQHF
TRBV5-8,-,-,TRBJ2-2,TGTGCCAGCAGCTTGGGTGTAGGGAGTGCCGGGGAGCTGTTTTTT,CASSLGVGSAGELFF
TRBV24-1,-,-,TRBJ2-1,TGTGCCACCAGTGAGGAGGGCAATGAGCAGTTCTTC,CATSEEGNEQFF
TRBV5-1,-,once,TRBJ1-3,TGCGCCAGCAGCTTACAGGGTACAGGAAACACCATATATTTT,CASSLQGTGNTIYF
TRBV27,-,few,TRBJ2-5,TGTGCCAGCAGTTTCACTAGACGCACGTACCAAGAGACCCAGTACTTC,CASSFTRRTYQETQYF